What follows are 18 T cell receptor beta chains derived from one specimen sequenced in a study of cytomegalovirus exposure and HLA in healthy donors. The PCR contained 60 Vbeta and 13 Jbeta primers. Profiled with immunoSEQ multiplex PCR; TCRdb holds only in-frame clones, not every one. Among over 130,000 clones, 65% to 85% were seen once, and the ten largest hold around 2.5%. Sequences were obtained from PBMCs. These receptor sequences come from a male donor in good health and CMV-seronegative.

The J gene is TRBJ2-7, the V gene TRBV11-2; no clear D. Germline V gene lookup returns CDR1 SGHAT and CDR2 FQNNGV. Trimming took off 0 bases at V and 2 bases at J, with 14 bases between the two ends. The length of the CDR3 is 16 residues. CDR3: CASSLDLVRYPYEQYF. DNA for the CDR3: TGTGCCAGCAGCTTAGATCTTGTTAGATATCCCTACGAGCAGTACTTC.

The J gene is TRBJ2-7, the V gene TRBV5-1; D unclear. The CDR3 has 12 residues. V shed 2 bases and J shed 2 bases, with 5 bases lying between them. In germline, CDR1 is SGHRS, CDR2 YFSETQ. In nucleotides, the CDR3 is TGCGCCAGCAGCTTATTCGCCTACGAGCAGTACTTC. This sequence encodes CASSLFAYEQYF.

The chain couples TRBV10-3 to TRBJ1-3, with 8 positions matching TRBD1. After removal of 4 bases from V and 2 bases from J, the junction contained 10 bases not matched to a gene. Germline V lookup: CDR1 ENHRY, CDR2 SYGVKD. This CDR3 contains 17 residues. CDR3 in DNA: TGTGCCATCAGTGCCGGGACAGGATTAGGGCCTGGAAACACCATATATTTT. Protein: CAISAGTGLGPGNTIYF.

This sequence joins TRBV19 and TRBJ2-2; D remains unclear. The ends were cut back, 6 bases at V and 3 bases at J, with 17 bases in the middle. The CDR3 sequence is 16 residues long. Germline values: CDR1 LNHDA, CDR2 SQIVND (reference sequence). Here the CDR3 reads CASRLAVQSYTGELFF. CDR3 in DNA: TGTGCCAGTAGGCTCGCAGTACAATCTTACACCGGGGAGCTGTTTTTT.

J is TRBJ2-3 and V is TRBV25-1; TRBD1 matches 7 bases. After removal of 4 bases from V and 5 bases from J, the junction contained 6 bases not matched to a gene. Germline V gene lookup returns CDR1 MGHDK and CDR2 SYGVNS. CDR3 length: 14 amino acids. CDR3 nucleotides: TGTGCCAGCAGTGGCACGCGACAGGGAGATACGCAGTATTTT. Its translation: CASSGTRQGDTQYF.

This clone has only a few counts. This chain links TRBV27 with TRBJ2-1, with D possibly being TRBD2 (6 bases). From germline, CDR1 is MNHEY and CDR2 SMNVEV (reference sequence). The CDR3 contains 15 residues. V was clipped by 3 bases and J by 4 bases, with 13 bases between them. This CDR3 is CASSLERDFYNEQFF. CDR3 bases: TGTGCCAGCAGTTTGGAAAGGGACTTTTACAATGAGCAGTTCTTC.

This clone was recorded a few times. The CDR3 DNA follows: TGTGCCAGCAGCTTTGCGGTCCTCCTCCTTAATGAAAAACTGTTTTTT. Encoded protein: CASSFAVLLLNEKLFF. The chain recombines TRBV7-9 with TRBJ1-4; D not resolved. This CDR3 contains 16 residues. Per germline, CDR1 SEHNR and CDR2 FQNEAQ (reference sequence). The V gene lost 3 bases and the J gene lost 4 bases, with 15 bases spanning the gap.

The chain links TRBV6-6 to TRBJ1-1; D gene unclear. V dropped 5 bases and J dropped 11 bases, with 12 bases sitting between them. Looked up from germline, CDR1 is MNHNY and CDR2 is SVGAGI (reference sequence). The CDR3 has 11 amino acids. The CDR3 region is CASSPRVGAFF. In nucleotides, the CDR3 is TGTGCCAGCAGTCCGAGGGTAGGGGCTTTCTTT.

This chain links TRBV2 with TRBJ2-2; the D gene is possibly TRBD2 (5 bases). The V gene's germline CDR1 is SNHLY and CDR2 FYNNEI. V was trimmed by 7 bases and J by 6 bases, leaving 15 bases between them. This CDR3 has 14 residues. The CDR3: CASKAVGPPGELFF. CDR3 DNA sequence: TGTGCCAGCAAAGCGGTAGGGCCCCCCGGGGAGCTGTTTTTT.

The chain is built from TRBV7-9 and TRBJ2-1; tentatively, D is TRBD1 (6 bases). This CDR3 has 16 amino acids. V lost 7 bases, J lost 2 bases, and 18 bases lay in between. Germline V CDR1 and CDR2: SEHNR, FQNEAQ (reference sequence). This CDR3 reads CASTRRRTETYNEQFF. The CDR3, as DNA: TGTGCCAGCACCCGGAGGCGGACAGAGACCTACAATGAGCAGTTCTTC.

The V gene is TRBV19, the J gene TRBJ2-5; D may be TRBD2 (5 bases). The CDR3 extends over 13 amino acids. The germline V gene has CDR1 LNHDA and CDR2 SQIVND (reference sequence). V lost 3 bases and J 5 bases, leaving 10 bases between the germline ends. CDR3 bases: TGTGCCAGTAGTATTGAGGGTTGGGAGACCCAGTACTTC. Translating it yields CASSIEGWETQYF. Full variable domain (remainder filled in from reference TRBV19 and TRBJ2-5): DGGITQSPKYLFRKEGQNVTLSCEQNLNHDAMYWYRQDPGQGLRLIYYSQIVNDFQKGDIAEGYSVSREKKESFPLTVTSAQKNPTAFYLCASSIEGWETQYFGPGTRLLVL.

V and J are TRBV5-4 and TRBJ2-1; 9 nucleotides align to TRBD2. Germline assignment: CDR1 SGHNT and CDR2 YYREEE (reference sequence). The trim removed 0 bases at V and 5 bases at J, leaving 6 bases unmatched. This CDR3 contains 16 residues. The CDR3 region has the DNA TGTGCCAGCAGCTTGGGTGGGACTAGCAGTAACAATGAGCAGTTCTTC. Its protein product is CASSLGGTSSNNEQFF.

The V gene is TRBV5-1, the J gene TRBJ2-1; D remains ambiguous. V lost 5 bases and J 0 bases, leaving 12 bases between the germline ends. CDR1 is SGHRS, CDR2 YFSETQ, per germline. CDR3 length equals 15 residues. The CDR3 reads CASSNTWSSYNEQFF. The CDR3 bases are TGCGCCAGCAGTAATACGTGGAGCTCCTACAATGAGCAGTTCTTC.

This chain uses TRBV4-2 with TRBJ2-5; tentative D call: TRBD1 (5 bases). The germline V gene has CDR1 LGHNA and CDR2 YNFKEQ. CDR3 size: 14 residues. V was shortened by 1 base and J by 5 bases, with 11 bases between the two germline ends. For the CDR3, the DNA is TGTGCCAGCAGCCAAGGAGTGGGGCGGGAGACCCAGTACTTC. Protein: CASSQGVGRETQYF.

Comments on this clone: One junction end disagrees with the germline gene, perhaps due to a read error. The CDR3: CSSSFRGQGNTEAFF. Written as DNA, the CDR3 is TGTTCCAGCAGCTTTAGAGGACAGGGGAACACTGAAGCTTTCTTT. The chain has TRBV7-9 and TRBJ1-1; 8 bases line up with TRBD1. The CDR3 loop spans 15 amino acids. Germline CDR1 is SEHNR and CDR2 is FQNEAQ (reference sequence).

CDR3 sequence (DNA): TGCGCCAGCAGCCTAAGGACTAGCGGGTTGAGCACAGATACGCAGTATTTT. This sequence encodes CASSLRTSGLSTDTQYF. The genes are TRBV4-1 and TRBJ2-3; 11 bases match TRBD2. Germline CDR1 reads MGHRA; CDR2 reads YSYEKL. The CDR3 extends over 17 amino acids. Trimming took 4 bases from V and 0 from J; bases not matched to a gene: 6.

The chain uses TRBV11-2 and TRBJ1-1, with D perhaps TRBD1 (6 bases). V was pared by 3 bases and J by 11 bases, with 13 bases between. The length of the CDR3 is 12 residues. Germline CDR1 reads SGHAT; CDR2 reads FQNNGV. The CDR3 sequence is CASSFDRSDAFF. CDR3 nucleotide sequence: TGTGCCAGCAGCTTCGACAGGAGTGACGCTTTCTTT.

This clone was recorded only once. This chain's CDR3 is CAWGGRLVPDTQYF. The CDR3 nucleotides read TGTGCCTGGGGTGGAAGGCTAGTGCCAGATACGCAGTATTTT. The V gene is TRBV30, the J gene TRBJ2-3; the D is unclear. The CDR3 is made up of 14 amino acids. The V gene lost 5 bases and the J gene lost 4 bases, with 16 bases spanning the gap. Germline V gene data show CDR1 as GTSNPN and CDR2 as SVGIG (reference sequence).